This TCR beta chain emerged from a study of blood T cell repertoires in COVID-19. Whole-study context: Sample material is recorded as cDNA or gDNA derived from T cells, B-cell-depleted T cells, or PBMCs.

In the study's own analysis: Counts of nucleated cells, estimated from reference gene primer amplification, were obtained. Sequencing was performed with immunoSEQ multiplex PCR; in TCRdb, only in-frame clones are kept and a portion is missing. D and trimming were read from the DNA, whereas the V and J calls and clone size are those reported in that table. Of some 400,000 clones listed, roughly nine tenths are singletons. The receptor was isolated from a woman in her forties who had been exposed to COVID-19. Sequenced: PBMCs or T cells enriched from blood (not recorded which).

Written as DNA, the CDR3 is TGTGCCAGCTCACCACGGCAGAGGGAGACCCAGTACTTC. It yields the protein CASSPRQRETQYF. V gene TRBV18 combines with J gene TRBJ2-5; D is unresolved. V lost 1 base and J 5 bases, leaving 8 bases between the germline ends. Germline CDR1 KGHSH, CDR2 LQKENI. The CDR3 is 13 amino acids.